This entry features one TCR beta chain sequence. The antigen this receptor binds is unknown. No base quality information exists; no much larger clone differs at one position. The roughly 39 donors, aged about 6 to 90 years, were systemically healthy Caucasian individuals from Russia. Each donor gave 8 to 10 milliliters of peripheral blood, drawn into EDTA-treated Vacutainer tubes. Ficoll-Paque density-gradient centrifugation was used to isolate PBMCs, with at least 7 million per sample. Trizol reagent was used to extract total RNA from PBMCs, with at least 6 micrograms per sample. For every donor, flow cytometry on a PBMC aliquot measured the percentage of naive CD45RAhigh/CD27high T cells. These data originate in a study of blood T cells in healthy people across ages (dated by TCRdb to between 2015 and 2016). Turning to the overall study: Template switching captured roughly one uniquely barcoded TCR beta cDNA molecule per two T cells in model experiments. Using deep sequencing normalized with unique cDNA molecular identifiers, the study measured how TCR beta repertoire diversity changes with age. Using the same blood draw, the study looked at two additional independent replicas of 1 million unique cDNA reads for two donors, one aged 18 to 30 and the other aged 80 or older. To avoid experimental bias, donors of different ages were distributed randomly across sequencing lanes. Four age groups were formed from the donors: young (average approximately 15 years), middle-aged (less than 40), aged (approximately 60) and long-lived (less than 85). What the authors observed across the whole study: Conclusive comparison of naive and antigen-experienced compartments was prevented by the profiling of bulk unsorted PBMCs. Estimates of total diversity based on one million sequenced T cells were regarded as lower bounds and as underestimates. Observed TCR beta diversity per million T cells fell roughly linearly with age, and a significant reduction was already apparent by age around 40. A strong correlation was found between observed TCR beta diversity and the percentage of naive T cells measured by flow cytometry. Because the CMV infection status of the donors was unknown, age-related changes in expanded clonotypes may potentially have been confounded. The long-lived group showed more naive CD4+ T cells, fewer expanded clones and increased TCR diversity than the aged group, suggesting age selection.

Library prep was done by 5' RACE. The listed sequencing device is Illumina HiSeq 2500. A second about 7 to 11 cycle PCR used a sample-barcoded 5' primer and a J-beta primer mix. A template-switch 5' adaptor carrying 12 random nucleotides introduced a unique molecular identifier onto each TCR beta cDNA molecule. Each sample yielded at least 3 million CDR3-containing paired-end reads. First-strand cDNA was synthesized from all RNA with the Mint cDNA synthesis kit, primed by a TRBC-specific oligonucleotide. Following uracil-DNA glycosylase treatment, a first 18-cycle PCR with universal primers M1SS and BC2_uni_R was performed on all cDNA. Per the source publication's procedure: For normalization, 1 million high-quality reads, each with a distinct molecular identifier, were randomly selected from each sample. Reads with shared molecular identifiers were discarded instead of being binned into consensus sequences. MiTCR, set to a Q25 quality threshold and the strictest error-elimination algorithm, was used for CDR3 identification, clonotype clustering and error correction. Lower-bound total TCR beta diversity was estimated with a nonparametric unseen species model using Euler transformation. TCRdb trimmed the raw reads at Q25, called clones with MiXCR and kept productive beta chains. Rows are unified per CDR3 protein, each entry keeping the most common DNA and genes. The authors' filters were not applied to this entry. In all, the sample holds roughly 1.5 million distinct CDR3 sequences, and less than 45% of those were seen once. The top ten clones comprise just over 4% of the sample.

The trim is 3 bases for V and 5 bases for J, with a gap of 15 bases between the germline ends. The CDR3 numbers 16 residues from cysteine through phenylalanine. The DNA shown is the 48-base CDR3, in frame from base 1. CDR1 SGHRS and CDR2 YFSETQ are derived from the germline V gene. The source material was blood. This TCR was recovered from a young woman in good health. Here the chain combines TRBV5-1 and TRBJ1-6, and TRBD1 may be the D gene, going by 6 matching bases. For the CDR3, the sequence is CASSWGTIPNNSPLHF. Read as DNA, the sequence is TGCGCCAGCAGCTGGGGGACAATACCTAATAATTCACCCCTCCACTTT.